A few counts support the clone carrying this T cell receptor beta chain. What it recognizes is unknown. The trim removed 3 bases at V and 6 bases at J, leaving 9 bases unmatched. The CDR3 contains 16 residues. The entry originates in a study of Graves' ophthalmopathy and Graves' hyperthyroidism. Study-wide points: The model forecast ophthalmopathy progression, reaching 60% to 71% sensitivity and 72% to 80% specificity.

TCR beta CDR3 regions were amplified from RNA transcripts. HTBI primers served in a first-round RT-PCR, which a second-round multiplex PCR followed. TCRdb re-called the multiplex PCR reads with MiXCR, one entry per CDR3 protein. The data show roughly 610,000 distinct CDR3 sequences, 22% seen once. Hyperthyroidism patients were newly diagnosed, under 2 months' duration, aged 18 to 65. Other autoimmune diseases, uncontrolled infections, pregnancy and lactation each led to patient exclusion. This chain joins TRBV12-3 or TRBV12-4 and TRBJ2-3, with 10 positions matching TRBD2. Sample: peripheral blood. The TCR was taken from a woman aged 18 to 35 with stable Graves' hyperthyroidism. Some clones in this sample may be carry-over from other donors' samples. CDR3 in amino acids: CASSFVSAGGWDTQYF. CDR3 in DNA: TGTGCCAGCAGTTTTGTGTCAGCGGGAGGGTGGGATACGCAGTATTTT.